These 21 T cell receptor beta chains were all obtained from the same sample, sequenced in a study of T cell changes during pregnancy in multiple sclerosis. Some clones are missing from TCRdb's copy, which holds only in-frame ones; the method was immunoSEQ multiplex PCR. The repertoire includes 29,000 or so clones, about nine tenths of them detected once, and 6.5% to 8.5% sits in the top ten. The sample was CD8+ T cells from peripheral blood mononuclear cells, taken in the second trimester of pregnancy. These receptors came from a female donor with multiple sclerosis, enrolled in a pregnancy study.

The rearrangement uses TRBV27 and TRBJ2-5; 7 bases match TRBD1. Germline CDR1 is MNHEY and CDR2 is SMNVEV (reference sequence). The CDR3 length is 16 residues. The ends lost 0 bases at V and 4 bases at J; junction bases unmatched: 8. The CDR3 protein is CASSLSNRGRIETQYF. The CDR3 DNA follows: TGTGCCAGCAGTTTATCGAATAGGGGGCGAATAGAGACCCAGTACTTC.

V is TRBV29-1 and J is TRBJ1-1, with D maybe TRBD1 (5 bases). CDR3 size: 18 residues. V was shortened by 5 bases and J by 4 bases, with 29 bases between the two germline ends. Per the germline V gene, CDR1 is SQVTM and CDR2 is ANQGSEA. The CDR3 nucleotides are TGCAGCGTTACGGACTGGGACGCGAGGTCGCGGGGGACCACTGAAGCTTTCTTT. The encoded protein is CSVTDWDARSRGTTEAFF.

The rearrangement joins TRBV19 to TRBJ1-5; D perhaps matches TRBD1 (6 bases). Trimming left V 0 bases short and J 3 bases short, with 15 bases between. Germline-derived CDR1 and CDR2 are LNHDA and SQIVND (reference sequence). The CDR3 has 17 residues. Written as DNA, the CDR3 is TGTGCCAGTAGTATAGATCAGTGGACAGAAGACAATCAGCCCCAGCATTTT. This encodes CASSIDQWTEDNQPQHF.

The chain couples TRBV11-3 to TRBJ2-5, with D perhaps matching TRBD2 (5 bases). V lost 0 bases and J 7 bases, leaving 15 bases between the germline ends. Germline lookup yields CDR1 SGHNT and CDR2 YENEEA. The CDR3 length is 15 residues. In nucleotides, the CDR3 is TGTGCCAGCAGCTTAGAAAGAGAGGGAATGGCGACCCAGTACTTC. It is translated as CASSLEREGMATQYF.

The rearrangement links TRBV28 to TRBJ2-3, with 8 positions matching TRBD1. CDR3 length: 15 amino acids. The V segment lost 5 bases and the J segment 0 bases; nucleotides outside the gene matches: 4. The germline CDR1 and CDR2 sequences are MDHEN and SYDVKM. CDR3 residues: CASSLWTGSTDTQYF. CDR3 sequence (DNA): TGTGCCAGCAGTCTCTGGACAGGGAGCACAGATACGCAGTATTTT.

The chain combines TRBV6-6 with TRBJ2-1; 10 nucleotides match TRBD1. This CDR3 comprises 13 residues. Per the germline V gene, CDR1 is MNHNY and CDR2 is SVGAGI (reference sequence). Germline trimming cut 6 bases from V and 7 bases from J; bases unmatched to any gene: 3. CDR3 in amino acids: CASRLGQGNEQFF. Here the CDR3 DNA reads TGTGCCAGCAGATTGGGACAGGGGAATGAGCAGTTCTTC.

The CDR3 region is CASSLETGGTEAFF. The CDR3 nucleotides are TGTGCCAGCAGCTTAGAGACAGGGGGGACTGAAGCTTTCTTT. The chain combines TRBV11-1 with TRBJ1-1; 9 bases map to TRBD1. CDR1 is SGHAT and CDR2 is FQDESV in the germline V gene (reference sequence). The CDR3 length is 14 residues. Trimming at V came to 1 base and at J to 5 bases, leaving 2 bases not matched to a gene.

The table lists this clone with a few counts. This chain links TRBV6-5 with TRBJ1-1; maybe TRBD1 (5 bases). CDR3 size: 16 residues. From germline, CDR1 is MNHEY and CDR2 SVGAGI. V was pared by 1 base and J by 3 bases, with 15 bases between. DNA of the CDR3: TGTGCCAGCAGTTACTATCCCGACAGAGGATACACTGAAGCTTTCTTT. This codes for CASSYYPDRGYTEAFF.

The gene calls are TRBV28 and TRBJ1-2; D gene uncertain. CDR3 length equals 13 residues. Germline CDR1 MDHEN, CDR2 SYDVKM. The germline V and J ends were trimmed by 4 bases and 8 bases, with 14 bases remaining between them. The DNA of the CDR3 is TGTGCCAGCAGTTCCTTAATCGGGGTCGGCTACACCTTC. Its protein is CASSSLIGVGYTF.

This chain's CDR3 is CASSVGKDSTYEQYF. For the CDR3, the DNA is TGTGCCAGCAGCGTAGGGAAGGACTCCACCTACGAGCAGTACTTC. The chain is built from TRBV9 and TRBJ2-7, with D perhaps matching TRBD2 (5 bases). This CDR3 is 15 amino acids long. CDR1 and CDR2 from the germline V gene are SGDLS and YYNGEE. The germline V and J ends were trimmed by 0 bases and 2 bases, with 12 bases remaining between them.

The chain joins TRBV5-5 to TRBJ2-2; TRBD1 matches 7 bases. The V segment lost 4 bases and the J segment 4 bases; nucleotides outside the gene matches: 4. There are 14 residues in the CDR3. Germline V gene lookup returns CDR1 SGHKS and CDR2 YYEKEE (reference sequence). CDR3 DNA sequence: TGTGCCAGCAGCACACACAGGGGCACCGGGGAGCTGTTTTTT. The encoded protein is CASSTHRGTGELFF.

This chain connects TRBV7-2 to TRBJ2-3, with 8 bases aligning to TRBD2. The CDR3 consists of 17 residues. The germline gives CDR1 SGHTA, CDR2 FQGNSA. J lost 1 base, V lost 1 base, and 7 bases had no gene match. CDR3 sequence: CASSLVLAARGTDTQYF. The DNA for the CDR3 is TGTGCCAGCAGCTTAGTACTAGCGGCCCGCGGCACAGATACGCAGTATTTT.

The gene calls are TRBV2 and TRBJ1-2, with a tentative D call TRBD1 (5 bases). The V gene's germline CDR1 is SNHLY and CDR2 FYNNEI. V lost 1 base to trimming and J lost 4 bases, with 19 bases between them. The length of the CDR3 is 17 residues. CDR3 sequence: CASSEGLFGTEVYGYTF. CDR3 sequence (DNA): TGTGCCAGCAGTGAAGGGCTATTCGGGACTGAGGTCTATGGCTACACCTTC.

The chain is built from TRBV10-3 and TRBJ1-2; D gene uncertain. Germline-derived CDR1 and CDR2 are ENHRY and SYGVKD. The CDR3 length is 14 residues. The V gene lost 8 bases and the J gene lost 4 bases, with 17 bases spanning the gap. The CDR3 DNA sequence: TGTGCCATCCGTGGTTGGGAGGGAATCTATGGCTACACCTTC. It codes for CAIRGWEGIYGYTF.

Written as DNA, the CDR3 is TGTGCCAGCAGCGTAGGGGCGGGCGGGGCCAACGTCCTGACTTTC. Its protein is CASSVGAGGANVLTF. The chain links TRBV9 to TRBJ2-6, with a possible D match to TRBD2 (5 bases). CDR1 and CDR2 (germline): SGDLS, YYNGEE. The CDR3 loop spans 15 amino acids. Trimming stripped 0 bases from V and 4 bases from J, with 8 bases between. The full variable domain, its missing parts supplied by reference TRBV9 and TRBJ2-6, is DSGVTQTPKHLITATGQRVTLRCSPRSGDLSVYWYQQSLDQGLQFLIQYYNGEERAKGNILERFSAQQFPDLHSELNLSSLELGDSALYFCASSVGAGGANVLTFGAGSRLTVL.

The CDR3 bases are TGTGCCAGTTCCCAGGGGGCCTACGAGCAGTACTTC. Its translation: CASSQGAYEQYF. This rearrangement joins TRBV19 to TRBJ2-7; TRBD1 matches 7 bases. The CDR3 spans 12 residues. Trimming at V came to 8 bases and at J to 2 bases, leaving 3 bases not matched to a gene. CDR1 and CDR2 (germline): LNHDA, SQIVND (reference sequence). The whole variable domain, filled in from reference TRBV19 and TRBJ2-7, reads DGGITQSPKYLFRKEGQNVTLSCEQNLNHDAMYWYRQDPGQGLRLIYYSQIVNDFQKGDIAEGYSVSREKKESFPLTVTSAQKNPTAFYLCASSQGAYEQYFGPGTRLTVT.

The CDR3 sequence: CASSQTLADLYNEQFF. DNA for the CDR3: TGCGCCAGCAGCCAAACACTAGCGGATCTCTACAATGAGCAGTTCTTC. The chain recombines TRBV5-1 with TRBJ2-1; 8 bases are shared with TRBD2. With V trimmed by 4 bases and J by 3 bases, 9 bases remained unmatched. CDR1 SGHRS and CDR2 YFSETQ come from the germline V gene. This CDR3 has 16 amino acids.

The V gene is TRBV15, the J gene TRBJ2-2; 11 bases match TRBD2. Germline trimming cut 1 base from V and 3 bases from J; bases unmatched to any gene: 7. The CDR3 covers 18 residues. The germline V gene encodes CDR1 LNHNV and CDR2 YYDKDF (reference sequence). This CDR3 is CATSRASGRLIDTGELFF. CDR3 sequence (DNA): TGTGCCACCAGCAGAGCTAGCGGGAGGTTAATCGACACCGGGGAGCTGTTTTTT.

The chain joins TRBV28 to TRBJ2-1, with TRBD2 matching 8 bases. The CDR3 is 13 residues long. Germline V gene sequence: CDR1 MDHEN, CDR2 SYDVKM. V lost 5 bases and J lost 5; bases outside the gene matches: 2. CDR3 sequence: CASSILADNEQFF. Written as DNA, the CDR3 is TGTGCCAGCAGTATACTAGCGGACAATGAGCAGTTCTTC.

This chain uses TRBV28 with TRBJ1-2; 8 bases fit TRBD1. The CDR3 sequence is 16 residues long. With V trimmed by 4 bases and J by 2 bases, 9 bases remained unmatched. Germline V CDR1 and CDR2: MDHEN, SYDVKM. For the CDR3, the DNA is TGTGCCAGCAGTTACATCTACCGGGACAGGAACTATGGCTACACCTTC. The encoded protein is CASSYIYRDRNYGYTF.

Only a few counts were recorded for this clone. The chain has TRBV6-6 and TRBJ2-1; D unresolved. Germline V CDR1 and CDR2: MNHNY, SVGAGI (reference sequence). This CDR3 has 16 amino acids. Trimming pared 6 bases from V and 0 bases from J, leaving 15 bases between. The CDR3, as DNA: TGTGCCAGCAGCAACCAAGACTGGAGCTCCTACAATGAGCAGTTCTTC. It encodes CASSNQDWSSYNEQFF.